This TCR beta chain is from a study of T cells in narcolepsy. The study's findings and limits: Comparing one patient's CSF and blood CD4+ clonotypes highlighted HCRT- and TRIB2-specific autoreactive clonotypes.

This CDR3 is built from 15 residues. Trimming cost V 5 bases and J 1 base, with 14 bases left between them. Germline V gene lookup returns CDR1 MNHEY and CDR2 SVGAGI. Measured with immunoSEQ multiplex PCR; TCRdb has only the in-frame clones, and not every one. Among some 30,000 clones, about 89% were seen once, and the ten largest hold about 0.88%. For this clone: The antigen remains undetermined.

Sequencing was done on a sample of memory (CD45RA-) CD4+ T cells from blood. The clonotype comes from a human donor in good health. The chain uses TRBV6-5 and TRBJ1-1; D is unclear. CDR3 residues: CASSRAFMGNTEAFF. CDR3 nucleotides: TGTGCCAGCAGTCGGGCCTTCATGGGGAACACTGAAGCTTTCTTT.